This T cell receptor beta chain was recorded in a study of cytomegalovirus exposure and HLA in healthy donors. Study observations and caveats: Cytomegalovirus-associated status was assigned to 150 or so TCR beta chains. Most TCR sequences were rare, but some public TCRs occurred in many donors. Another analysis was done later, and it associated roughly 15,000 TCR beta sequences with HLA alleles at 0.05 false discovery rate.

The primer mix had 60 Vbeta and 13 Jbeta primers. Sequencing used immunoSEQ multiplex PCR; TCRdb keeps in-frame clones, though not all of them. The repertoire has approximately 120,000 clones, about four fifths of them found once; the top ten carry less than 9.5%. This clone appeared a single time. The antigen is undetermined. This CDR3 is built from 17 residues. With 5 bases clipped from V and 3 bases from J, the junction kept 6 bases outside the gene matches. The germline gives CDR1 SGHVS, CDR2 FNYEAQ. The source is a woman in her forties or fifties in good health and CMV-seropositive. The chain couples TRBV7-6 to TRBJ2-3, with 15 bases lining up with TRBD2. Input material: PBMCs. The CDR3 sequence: CASSPGLAGGVTDTQYF. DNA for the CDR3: TGTGCCAGCAGCCCGGGACTAGCGGGAGGTGTTACAGATACGCAGTATTTT. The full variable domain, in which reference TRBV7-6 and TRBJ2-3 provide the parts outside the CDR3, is GAGVSQSPRYKVTKRGQDVALRCDPISGHVSLYWYRQALGQGPEFLTYFNYEAQQDKSGLPNDRFSAERPEGSISTLTIQRTEQRDSAMYRCASSPGLAGGVTDTQYFGPGTRLTVL.